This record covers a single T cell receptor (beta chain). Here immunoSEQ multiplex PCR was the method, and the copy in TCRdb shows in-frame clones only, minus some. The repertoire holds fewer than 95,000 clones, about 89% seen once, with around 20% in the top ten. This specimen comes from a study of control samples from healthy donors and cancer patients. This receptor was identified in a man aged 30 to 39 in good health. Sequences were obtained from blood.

CDR3 region: CAIRDTLGQGASETQYF. The CDR3 region has the DNA TGTGCCATCAGGGACACCCTGGGACAGGGGGCTTCAGAGACCCAGTACTTC. V is TRBV10-3 and J is TRBJ2-5; TRBD1 agrees at 12 bases. Trimming cost V 6 bases and J 4 bases; bases outside gene matches: 12. The CDR3 runs 17 residues. From germline, CDR1 is ENHRY and CDR2 SYGVKD.